The clone carrying this TCR beta chain was recorded many times. The junction differs from germline at one of its ends, possibly a read error. The entry originates in a study of response to subunit inactivated influenza vaccine. TCRdb fed the RT-PCR reads into MiXCR, producing one record per CDR3 protein. The sample lists over 450,000 distinct CDR3 sequences, around 13% seen once, with roughly 13% in the top ten. This specimen consisted of PBMCs from blood, obtained more than 35 days after vaccination. The source of this sequence is a man in his forties or fifties who received an inactivated influenza vaccine.

The CDR3 bases are TGTGCCAGCAGCCAAGGGTTCTCCTACGAGCAGTACTTC. Translation gives CASSQGFSYEQYF. This rearrangement joins TRBV4-1 to TRBJ2-7, with no clear D. The CDR3 has 13 amino acids. From germline, CDR1 is MGHRA and CDR2 YSYEKL.